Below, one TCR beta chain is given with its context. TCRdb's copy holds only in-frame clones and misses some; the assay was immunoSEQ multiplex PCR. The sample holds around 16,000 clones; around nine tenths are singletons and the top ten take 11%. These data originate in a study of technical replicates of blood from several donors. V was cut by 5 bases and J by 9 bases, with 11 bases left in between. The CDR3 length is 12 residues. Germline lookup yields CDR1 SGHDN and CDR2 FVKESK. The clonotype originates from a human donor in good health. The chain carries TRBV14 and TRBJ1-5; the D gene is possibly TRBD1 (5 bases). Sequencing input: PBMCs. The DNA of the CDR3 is TGTGCCAGCAGCGCCTTCCAGGGGCCCCAGCATTTT. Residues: CASSAFQGPQHF.